Here is one T cell receptor beta chain with its context. No antigen is known for it. The data belong to a study of OX40 agonist ivuxolimab in advanced cancers. Study overall: As their treatment, patients were administered ivuxolimab, an agonistic anti-OX40 (CD134) antibody. Dose-escalation subjects each had hepatocellular carcinoma, melanoma, renal cell or head and neck cancer.

This CDR3 has 17 amino acids. The V end was cut by 1 base, the J end by 4 bases, with 20 bases between. Germline V gives CDR1 SGHDT, CDR2 YYEEEE. Broader study findings: Patients with a partial response at 0.1-3.0 mg/kg had among the lowest clonal expansion. Circulating CD4+ and CD8+ T cells showed clonal expansion by week 6 at 0.1 to 3.0 mg/kg.

Profiling relied on immunoSEQ multiplex PCR, and the TCRdb table lists in-frame clones only, not all of them. Here the sample spans fewer than 90,000 clones, approximately 80% being singletons. The clonotype was recovered from an adult with an advanced solid tumor such as melanoma, head and neck, liver or kidney cancer. This chain links TRBV5-6 with TRBJ1-2, with D possibly TRBD1 on 6 matching bases. Source: CD4+ or CD8+ T cells sorted from blood, taken in a trial of the OX40 agonist ivuxolimab. The CDR3 DNA is TGTGCCAGCAGCTTGAGGGCCCTTCAGGGGTACGGCTATGGCTACACCTTC. This encodes CASSLRALQGYGYGYTF. The full variable domain, with the rest looked up from reference TRBV5-6 and TRBJ1-2, is DAGVTQSPTHLIKTRGQQVTLRCSPKSGHDTVSWYQQALGQGPQFIFQYYEEEERQRGNFPDRFSGHQFPNYSSELNVNALLLGDSALYLCASSLRALQGYGYGYTFGSGTRLTVV.